The TCR beta chain described here comes from a study of shared clonotypes between healthy human individuals. Study-level points and caveats: The four-donor shared clonotypes exceeded non-shared clonotypes in generation probability, with non-shared ones scoring lower.

CD4+ cells were split into CD45RA+ naive and CD45RA-negative memory subsets. Concerning this clone: What it binds is unknown.

V was pared by 6 bases and J by 1 base, with 16 bases between. This CDR3 is built from 16 residues. Germline CDR1 and CDR2: SGHNT and YYREEE (reference sequence). Clones were read by immunoSEQ multiplex PCR, and TCRdb kept only the in-frame ones, dropping some. The data contain about 1.5 million clones, under 99% of them seen just once; the ten biggest clones take up 0.4% to 0.55%. The sample comprised naive CD4+ T cells sorted from blood. Subset meaning: CD45RA+ positively selected. The rearrangement joins TRBV5-4 to TRBJ2-2; weak D call: TRBD2 (6 bases). This clonotype originated in a man in his thirties or forties in good health. DNA of the CDR3: TGTGCCAGCACCCGAGGTAACGGGAGGAACACCGGGGAGCTGTTTTTT. Translated, it gives CASTRGNGRNTGELFF.